This T cell receptor beta chain originates from a study of T cell responses to AZD1222 COVID-19 vaccine. The method was immunoSEQ multiplex PCR; TCRdb's version includes in-frame clones alone and lacks a portion of them. The table lists tens of thousands of clones, approximately 89% of them singletons. Study observations and caveats: Regions 160-218 and 743-854 held dominance among vaccine-associated CD4 TCRs, which spanned spike. Scientists sampled the repertoires only once the peak T cell response had passed. Within unmutated variant regions lay the reported targets of nearly half of spike-specific TCRs. In a largely white British group with more females than males, clonal diversity was possibly underestimated.

This clone was recorded a few times. Its antigen remains unidentified. The sequence was collected from an adult who received the AZD1222 COVID-19 vaccine. The sample in question was peripheral blood, obtained 28 days after the second AZD1222 dose.

Written as DNA, the CDR3 is TGTGCCAGCAGCTTGTTGGTGGACAAGGGAGATACGCAGTATTTT. It yields the protein CASSLLVDKGDTQYF. V usage is TRBV5-4 and J usage is TRBJ2-3, with D possibly matching TRBD1 (5 bases). The CDR3 runs to 15 residues. V was cut by 1 base and J by 5 bases, with 14 bases left in between. Looked up from germline, CDR1 is SGHNT and CDR2 is YYREEE (reference sequence).